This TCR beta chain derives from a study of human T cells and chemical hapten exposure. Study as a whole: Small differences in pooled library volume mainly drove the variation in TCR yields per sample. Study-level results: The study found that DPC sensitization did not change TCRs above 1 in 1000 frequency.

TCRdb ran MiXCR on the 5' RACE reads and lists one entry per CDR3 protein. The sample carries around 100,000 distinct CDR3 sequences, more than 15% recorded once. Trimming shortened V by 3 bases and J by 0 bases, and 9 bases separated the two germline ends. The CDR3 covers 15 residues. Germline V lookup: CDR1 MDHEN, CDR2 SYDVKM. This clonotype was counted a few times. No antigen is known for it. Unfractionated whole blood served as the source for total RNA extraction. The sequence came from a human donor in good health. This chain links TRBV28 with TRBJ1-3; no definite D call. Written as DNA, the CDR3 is TGTGCCAGCAGTTTTCCAGTCTCCTCTGGAAACACCATATATTTT. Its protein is CASSFPVSSGNTIYF. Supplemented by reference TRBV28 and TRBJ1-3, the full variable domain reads DVKVTQSSRYLVKRTGEKVFLECVQDMDHENMFWYRQDPGLGLRLIYFSYDVKMKEKGDIPEGYSVSREKKERFSLILESASTNQTSMYLCASSFPVSSGNTIYFGEGSWLTVV.